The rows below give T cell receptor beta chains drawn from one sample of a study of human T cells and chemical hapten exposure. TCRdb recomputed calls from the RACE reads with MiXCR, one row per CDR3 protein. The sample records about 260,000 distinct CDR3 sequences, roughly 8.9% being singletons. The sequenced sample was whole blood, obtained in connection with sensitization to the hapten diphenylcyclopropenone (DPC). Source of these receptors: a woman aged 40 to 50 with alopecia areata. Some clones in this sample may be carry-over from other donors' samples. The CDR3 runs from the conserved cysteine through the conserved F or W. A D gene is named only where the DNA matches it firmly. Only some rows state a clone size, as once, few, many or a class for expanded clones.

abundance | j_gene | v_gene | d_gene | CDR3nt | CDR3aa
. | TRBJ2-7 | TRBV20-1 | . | TGCAGTGCTAGAGCCGTGATATCGGGATCCGAGCAGTACTTC | CSARAVISGSEQYF
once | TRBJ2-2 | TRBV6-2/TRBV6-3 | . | TGTGCCAGCAGACCCGGACAGATCCGGAACACCGGGGAGCTGTTTTTT | CASRPGQIRNTGELFF
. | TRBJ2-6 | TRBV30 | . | TGTGCCTGGATAAGGGGGGCCAACGTCCTGACTTTC | CAWIRGANVLTF
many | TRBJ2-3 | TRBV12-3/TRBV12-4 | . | TGTGCCAGCAGTTTGAACACAGATACGCAGTATTTT | CASSLNTDTQYF
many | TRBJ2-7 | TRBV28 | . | TGTGCCAGCAGTTTGACCATTGGCAGCTACGAGCAGTACTTC | CASSLTIGSYEQYF
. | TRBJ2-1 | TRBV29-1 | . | TGCAGCGTTGAAGACCTCGACAGGCCCCCAGGCGGGAGCTCCTACAATGAGCAGTTCTTC | CSVEDLDRPPGGSSYNEQFF
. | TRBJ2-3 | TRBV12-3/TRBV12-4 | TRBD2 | TGTGCCAGCAGTTTCTACGGGAGGGCCATAGATACGCAGTATTTT | CASSFYGRAIDTQYF
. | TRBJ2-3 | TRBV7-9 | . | TGTGCCAGCAGCCCCGGGACCCTCCGACCAGATACGCAGTATTTT | CASSPGTLRPDTQYF
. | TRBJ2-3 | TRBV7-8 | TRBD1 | TGTGCCAGCAGCTTAATACAGGGGTGGGGGACAGATACGCAGTATTTT | CASSLIQGWGTDTQYF
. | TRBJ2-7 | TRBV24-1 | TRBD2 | TGTGCCACCAGCGGAGAGGGACTAGCGGGAGTCTACGAGCAGTACTTC | CATSGEGLAGVYEQYF
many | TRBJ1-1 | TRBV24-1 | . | TGTGCCACCAGTGATCGGGGGAATCGGAGAACTTTCTTT | CATSDRGNRRTFF
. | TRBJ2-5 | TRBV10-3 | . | TGTGCCATCAGTGGGCGGCAGCAAGAGACCCAGTACTTC | CAISGRQQETQYF
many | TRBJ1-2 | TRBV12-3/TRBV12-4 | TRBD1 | TGTGCCAGCAGTACGGGACAGGGATATGGCTACACCTTC | CASSTGQGYGYTF
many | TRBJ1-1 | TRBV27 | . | TGTGCCAGCACCCTTCTCAACGGCGTCACTGAAGCTTTCTTT | CASTLLNGVTEAFF
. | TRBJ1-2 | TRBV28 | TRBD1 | TGTGCCAGCAGAGGACAGGGGAGCGGTAGTGGCTACACCTTC | CASRGQGSGSGYTF
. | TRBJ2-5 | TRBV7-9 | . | TGTGCCAGCAGCTTAAGTGTCTGGGTGAGGGGCCAAGAGACCCAGTACTTC | CASSLSVWVRGQETQYF
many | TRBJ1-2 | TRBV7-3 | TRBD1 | TGTGCCAGCAGCTCCGGACAGGGCTATGGCTACACCTTC | CASSSGQGYGYTF
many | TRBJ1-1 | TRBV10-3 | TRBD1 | TGTGCCATCAGTGAAGGGACAGGGCTCGGGGGGAAGGACACTGAAGCTTTCTTT | CAISEGTGLGGKDTEAFF
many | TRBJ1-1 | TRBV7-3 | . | TGTGCCAGCAGCTTAACGGCCGGCTTGAACACTGAAGCTTTCTTT | CASSLTAGLNTEAFF
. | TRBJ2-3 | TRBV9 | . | TGTGCCAGCAGCGTAATCGGAGCGAGCACAGATACGCAGTATTTT | CASSVIGASTDTQYF
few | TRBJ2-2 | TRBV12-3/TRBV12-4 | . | TGTGCCAGCAGTTTCGGGTCCGCGAACACCGGGGAGCTGTTTTTT | CASSFGSANTGELFF
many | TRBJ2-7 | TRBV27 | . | TGTGCCAGCAGTCCCCGACGGGTACCGGACGAGCAGTACTTC | CASSPRRVPDEQYF
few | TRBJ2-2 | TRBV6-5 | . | TGTGCCAGCAGTTACGGGGCGGTCGCGAACACCGGGGAGCTGTTTTTT | CASSYGAVANTGELFF